The 12 T cell receptor beta chains below were found in one sample sequenced in a study of blood T cell repertoires in COVID-19 (dated by TCRdb to 2020 to 2021). Library method: the immunoSEQ multiplex PCR assay. Not all clones reach the TCRdb copy of this immuneACCESS table, which keeps in-frame sequences only. Checked studies attribute under half of the gap to unresolved V genes and leave the rest unexplained. The sample has about 220,000 clones on record, roughly 84% of them singletons. The ten top clones hold 3.6% of the sample. Sequenced input: peripheral blood. The receptors were gathered from a woman older than 75 with acute or convalescent COVID-19.

The chain has TRBV5-1 and TRBJ2-6; perhaps TRBD1 as D (5 bases). The V end was cut by 3 bases, the J end by 1 base, with 8 bases between. The V gene's germline CDR1 is SGHRS and CDR2 YFSETQ. The CDR3 is 15 residues long. CDR3 amino acids: CASSYTGSGANVLTF. The CDR3 region has the DNA TGCGCCAGCAGCTACACAGGTTCTGGGGCCAACGTCCTGACTTTC.

The rearrangement joins TRBV5-4 to TRBJ2-5; D unresolved. V gave up 0 bases and J gave up 5 bases, with 14 bases separating them. The CDR3 extends over 15 amino acids. Germline CDR1 and CDR2: SGHNT and YYREEE (reference sequence). This CDR3 is CASSLESRSRETQYF. Written as DNA, the CDR3 is TGTGCCAGCAGCTTGGAGTCACGTAGTCGCGAGACCCAGTACTTC. Filled out from reference TRBV5-4 and TRBJ2-5, the complete variable domain reads ETGVTQSPTHLIKTRGQQVTLRCSSQSGHNTVSWYQQALGQGPQFIFQYYREEENGRGNFPPRFSGLQFPNYSSELNVNALELDDSALYLCASSLESRSRETQYFGPGTRLLVL.

This clone occurred once. This chain links TRBV19 with TRBJ2-3, with D possibly TRBD1 on 5 matching bases. V lost 4 bases and J 1 base, leaving 15 bases between the germline ends. Germline V gene sequence: CDR1 LNHDA, CDR2 SQIVND (reference sequence). The length of the CDR3 is 16 residues. The DNA for the CDR3 is TGTGCCAGTAGTACCCAGGGCCGAGGAGGCACAGATACGCAGTATTTT. It is translated as CASSTQGRGGTDTQYF.

The V gene is TRBV12-3 or TRBV12-4, the J gene TRBJ2-5; 9 bases fit TRBD2. The CDR3 spans 13 residues. V dropped 6 bases and J dropped 7; count of bases not matched to a gene: 6. This CDR3 is CASRPTSGMTQYF. The CDR3 nucleotides read TGTGCCAGCAGGCCGACTAGCGGTATGACCCAGTACTTC.

The chain joins TRBV2 to TRBJ2-7; 8 bases line up with TRBD1. Germline values: CDR1 SNHLY, CDR2 FYNNEI. The CDR3 runs 14 residues. V trimming: 6 bases; J trimming: 1 base; junction bases outside the gene matches: 5. CDR3 nucleotides: TGTGCCAGCAGGTCTAACAGGGGGTCCTACGAGCAGTACTTC. It codes for CASRSNRGSYEQYF.

The chain recombines TRBV12-3 or TRBV12-4 with TRBJ1-1; weak D call: TRBD1 (6 bases). Trimming shortened V by 5 bases and J by 10 bases, and 14 bases separated the two germline ends. The CDR3 is made up of 12 amino acids. The chain's CDR3 is CASSLRDIRAFF. CDR3 nucleotide sequence: TGTGCCAGCAGTCTCCGGGACATTAGAGCTTTCTTT.

The rearrangement links TRBV18 to TRBJ2-5; 7 bases align to TRBD1. The trim removed 3 bases at V and 0 bases at J, leaving 1 base unmatched. Germline loops: CDR1 KGHSH, CDR2 LQKENI. The CDR3 sequence is 14 residues long. The CDR3 nucleotides read TGTGCCAGCTCACCTACAGGGGACCAAGAGACCCAGTACTTC. Its protein is CASSPTGDQETQYF.

In this sample, this clone turned up a few times. The V and J genes are TRBV14 and TRBJ2-7, with D perhaps TRBD2 (6 bases). Germline V gene sequence: CDR1 SGHDN, CDR2 FVKESK. Trimming shortened V by 4 bases and J by 6 bases, and 19 bases separated the two germline ends. The CDR3 is 15 amino acids. This CDR3 reads CASSPNTNGGIEQYF. CDR3 bases: TGTGCCAGCAGCCCGAATACAAACGGAGGGATCGAGCAGTACTTC.

V and J are TRBV10-3 and TRBJ1-4; possible D gene TRBD1, 6 bases. CDR1 is ENHRY, CDR2 SYGVKD, per germline. V was shortened by 4 bases and J by 4 bases, with 13 bases between the two germline ends. There are 15 residues in the CDR3. CDR3 in DNA: TGTGCCATCAGTGTAACGCCAGGGGTTAATGAAAAACTGTTTTTT. Its protein product is CAISVTPGVNEKLFF.

The chain links TRBV7-2 to TRBJ1-1; D remains unclear. Looked up from germline, CDR1 is SGHTA and CDR2 is FQGNSA. Trimming pared 2 bases from V and 1 base from J, leaving 14 bases between. The CDR3 covers 16 residues. Here the CDR3 DNA reads TGTGCCAGCAGCTTACTTGGGCTATACCAGAACACTGAAGCTTTCTTT. Translation gives CASSLLGLYQNTEAFF.

The rearrangement uses TRBV7-9 and TRBJ1-2; 7 bases line up with TRBD1. CDR1 is SEHNR and CDR2 is FQNEAQ in the germline V gene (reference sequence). Losses at the gene ends were 3 bases for V and 6 bases for J; bases not matched to a gene: 4. The CDR3 length is 13 residues. This chain's CDR3 is CASSFDRADGYTF. In DNA form, the CDR3 reads TGTGCCAGCAGCTTCGACAGGGCGGATGGCTACACCTTC.

The chain carries TRBV19 and TRBJ2-1, with a tentative D call TRBD1 (6 bases). CDR3 length equals 13 residues. Trimming took off 6 bases at V and 12 bases at J, with 18 bases between the two ends. Per germline, CDR1 LNHDA and CDR2 SQIVND (reference sequence). The CDR3 DNA follows: TGTGCCAGTAGGGGGGACACCACGACGGGGCAGTTCTTC. Encoded protein: CASRGDTTTGQFF.